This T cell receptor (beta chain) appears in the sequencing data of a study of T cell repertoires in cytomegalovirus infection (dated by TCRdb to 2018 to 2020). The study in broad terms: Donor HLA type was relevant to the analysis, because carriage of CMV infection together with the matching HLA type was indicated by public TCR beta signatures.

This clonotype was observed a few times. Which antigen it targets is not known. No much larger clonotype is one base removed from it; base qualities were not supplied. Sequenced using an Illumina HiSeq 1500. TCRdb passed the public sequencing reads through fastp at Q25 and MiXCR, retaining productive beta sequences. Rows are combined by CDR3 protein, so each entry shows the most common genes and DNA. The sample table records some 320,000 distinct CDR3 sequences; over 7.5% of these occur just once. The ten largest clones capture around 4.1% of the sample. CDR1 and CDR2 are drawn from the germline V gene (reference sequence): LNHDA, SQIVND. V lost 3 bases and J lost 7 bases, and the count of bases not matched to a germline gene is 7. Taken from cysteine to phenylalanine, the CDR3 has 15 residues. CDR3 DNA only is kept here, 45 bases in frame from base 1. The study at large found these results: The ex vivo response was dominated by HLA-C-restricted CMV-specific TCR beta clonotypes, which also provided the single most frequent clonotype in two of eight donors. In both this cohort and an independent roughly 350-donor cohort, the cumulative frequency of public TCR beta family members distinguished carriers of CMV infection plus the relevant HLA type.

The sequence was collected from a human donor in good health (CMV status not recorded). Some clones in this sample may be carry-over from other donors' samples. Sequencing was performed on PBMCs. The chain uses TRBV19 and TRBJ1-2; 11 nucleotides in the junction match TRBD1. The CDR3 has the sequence CASSIGTGGYSGYTF. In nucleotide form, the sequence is TGTGCCAGTAGTATCGGGACAGGGGGATATTCTGGCTACACCTTC. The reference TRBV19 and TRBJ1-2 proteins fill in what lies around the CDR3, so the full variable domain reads DGGITQSPKYLFRKEGQNVTLSCEQNLNHDAMYWYRQDPGQGLRLIYYSQIVNDFQKGDIAEGYSVSREKKESFPLTVTSAQKNPTAFYLCASSIGTGGYSGYTFGSGTRLTVV.